This T cell receptor (beta chain) was profiled in a study of T cells after yellow fever vaccination. Germline CDR1 and CDR2: MNHEY and SMNVEV (reference sequence). V was pared by 4 bases and J by 0 bases, with 7 bases between. The CDR3 has 14 amino acids. TCRdb ran MiXCR on the 5' RACE reads and lists one entry per CDR3 protein. The sample includes around 88,000 distinct CDR3 sequences, 13% of them seen just once. This clonotype was found a few times. Study-level results: Overall, a small share of clonotypes was seen in both CD4 and CD8 compartments.

The material was CD8+ T cells not binding an NS4B(214-222) dextramer, sorted from PBMCs, obtained more than 20 days after the first yellow fever vaccination. The rearrangement joins TRBV27 to TRBJ2-4; D uncertain. This TCR was sampled from a man younger than 35 who received the YFV17D yellow fever vaccine. Written as DNA, the CDR3 is TGTGCCAGCAGTTCTTTGCTAGCCAAAAACATTCAGTACTTC. It codes for CASSSLLAKNIQYF.